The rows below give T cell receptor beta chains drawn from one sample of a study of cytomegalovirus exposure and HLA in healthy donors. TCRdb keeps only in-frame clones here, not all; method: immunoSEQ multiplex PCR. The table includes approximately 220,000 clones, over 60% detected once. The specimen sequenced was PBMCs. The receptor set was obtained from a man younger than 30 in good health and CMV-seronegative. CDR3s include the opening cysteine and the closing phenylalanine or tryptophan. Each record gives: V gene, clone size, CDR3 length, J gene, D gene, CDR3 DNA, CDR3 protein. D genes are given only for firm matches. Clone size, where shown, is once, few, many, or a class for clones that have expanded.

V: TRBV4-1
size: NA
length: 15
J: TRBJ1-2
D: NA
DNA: TGCGCCAGCAGCCAAGTGGAGGGTGCTTCGGATGGCTACACCTTC
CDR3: CASSQVEGASDGYTF

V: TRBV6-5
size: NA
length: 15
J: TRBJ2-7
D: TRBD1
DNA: TGTGCCACCAGATCCGGGACAGGGGGCGGGTACGAGCAGTACTTC
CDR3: CATRSGTGGGYEQYF

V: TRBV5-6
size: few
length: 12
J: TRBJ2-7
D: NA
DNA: TGTGCCAGCAGCTTGGATACCTACGAGCAGTACTTC
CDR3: CASSLDTYEQYF

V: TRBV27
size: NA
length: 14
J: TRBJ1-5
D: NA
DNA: TGTGCCAGCAGCCTATGGGGGGTCAATCAGCCCCAGCATTTT
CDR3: CASSLWGVNQPQHF

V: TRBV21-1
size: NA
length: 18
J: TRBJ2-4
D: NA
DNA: TGTGCCAGCAGCAAAAAGGCCCCATGCGGGCTAGCCAAAAACATTCAGTACTTC
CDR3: CASSKKAPCGLAKNIQYF

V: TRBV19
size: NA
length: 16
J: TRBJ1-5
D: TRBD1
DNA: TGTGCCAGTAGTTCCGGGACAGGGGTTGTTGCGCAGCCCCAGCATTTT
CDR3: CASSSGTGVVAQPQHF

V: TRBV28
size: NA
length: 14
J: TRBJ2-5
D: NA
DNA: TGTGCCAGCAGTATCCCGGGGGTACAAGAGACCCAGTACTTC
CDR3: CASSIPGVQETQYF

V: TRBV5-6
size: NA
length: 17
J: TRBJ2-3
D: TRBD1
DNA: TGTGCCAGCACCGATTTCTTACAGGGGGCCAGCACAGATACGCAGTATTTT
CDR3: CASTDFLQGASTDTQYF

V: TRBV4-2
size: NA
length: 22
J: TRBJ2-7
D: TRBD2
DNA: TGTGCCAGCAGCCAAGGTAGAGTTCTCGGGACTAGCAGGTTCCTCTTAGGGTACGAGCAGTACTTC
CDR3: CASSQGRVLGTSRFLLGYEQYF

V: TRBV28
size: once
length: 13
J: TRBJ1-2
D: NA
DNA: TGTGCCAGCAGGATGAGATCGGAGGATGGCTACACCTTC
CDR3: CASRMRSEDGYTF

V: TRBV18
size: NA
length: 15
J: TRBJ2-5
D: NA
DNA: TGTGCCAGCTCATCCCAGACAGGTTTTGTGGAGACCCAGTACTTC
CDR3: CASSSQTGFVETQYF

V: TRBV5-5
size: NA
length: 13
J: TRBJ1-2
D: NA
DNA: TGTGCCAGCAGCCCCCCCCGACAGGAGATCTACACCTTC
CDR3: CASSPPRQEIYTF

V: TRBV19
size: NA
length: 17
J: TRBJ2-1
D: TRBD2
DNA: TGTGCCAGTAGTATAGTGCTTACTAGCGGGCCCTACAATGAGCAGTTCTTC
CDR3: CASSIVLTSGPYNEQFF

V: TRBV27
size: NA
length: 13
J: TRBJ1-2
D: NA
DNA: TGTGCCAGCAGTTTCGGAGCTAACTATGGCTACACCTTC
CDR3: CASSFGANYGYTF

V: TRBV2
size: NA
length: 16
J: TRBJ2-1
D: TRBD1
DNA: TGTGCCAGCAGTGAAGTGACAGGGGTTAGGGGCCATGAGCAGTTCTTC
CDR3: CASSEVTGVRGHEQFF